This TCR beta chain was sequenced for a study of T cell changes during pregnancy in multiple sclerosis. The method was immunoSEQ multiplex PCR; TCRdb's version includes in-frame clones alone and lacks a portion of them. This table has roughly 110,000 clones, more than 85% appearing once. CDR3 length: 19 residues. V lost 4 bases to trimming and J lost 1 base; unmatched junction nucleotides: 14. Germline CDR1 MGHRA, CDR2 YSYEKL. J is TRBJ1-1 and V is TRBV4-1; 11 nucleotides align to TRBD1. This receptor was identified in a female donor with multiple sclerosis, enrolled in a pregnancy study. The sample here was peripheral blood, taken in the third trimester of pregnancy. The CDR3 reads CASSRVAPGTGGTNTEAFF. The CDR3 nucleotides are TGCGCCAGCAGCCGGGTAGCCCCGGGGACAGGGGGAACGAACACTGAAGCTTTCTTT.